The rows below give T cell receptor beta chains drawn from one sample of a study of blood T cell repertoires in COVID-19. Assay: immunoSEQ multiplex PCR; the TCRdb copy retains only in-frame clones and omits some. The sample carries about 350,000 clones, roughly nine tenths recorded once. The sequencing sample was made of peripheral blood. The receptors here all came from a woman aged 55-69 years with COVID-19, enrolled during active disease. Both conserved end residues are part of each CDR3. D genes are given only for firm matches. The size of a clone is reported for some rows only, either as once, few or many, or as a class for expanded clones.

J gene | D gene | V gene | clone size | CDR3 protein | CDR3 DNA
TRBJ2-1 | - | TRBV7-9 | - | CASSLRRGADYNEQFF | TGTGCCAGCAGCTTGCGCCGGGGGGCTGACTACAATGAGCAGTTCTTC
TRBJ1-1 | TRBD1 | TRBV7-2 | - | CASSPRLRGLAEAFF | TGTGCCAGCAGCCCCCGATTAAGGGGGCTCGCTGAAGCTTTCTTT
TRBJ2-2 | - | TRBV6-6 | - | CASIDGGTFTGELFF | TGTGCCAGCATAGACGGAGGGACTTTCACCGGGGAGCTGTTTTTT
TRBJ2-4 | TRBD2 | TRBV4-1 | - | CATSGGNIQYF | TGCGCCACTAGCGGGGGAAACATTCAGTACTTC
TRBJ1-1 | - | TRBV19 | - | CASSIEQGPRRAFF | TGTGCCAGTAGTATCGAACAAGGGCCTAGGAGGGCTTTCTTT
TRBJ1-4 | TRBD1 | TRBV7-9 | - | CASSLWGTGGGKLFF | TGTGCCAGCAGCTTATGGGGGACAGGGGGCGGAAAACTGTTTTTT
TRBJ1-3 | - | TRBV7-6 | - | CASSSDRNSGNTIYF | TGTGCCAGCAGTAGTGACAGAAACTCTGGAAACACCATATATTTT
TRBJ2-7 | - | TRBV7-9 | - | CASSFIDTQSPYEQYF | TGTGCCAGCAGCTTTATTGACACCCAGAGTCCCTACGAGCAGTACTTC
TRBJ1-3 | - | TRBV2 | - | CASAAMMGNTIYF | TGTGCCAGCGCAGCGATGATGGGAAACACCATATATTTT
TRBJ2-7 | TRBD1 | TRBV4-1 | - | CASSQNPGQSSYEQYF | TGCGCCAGCAGCCAGAACCCGGGACAGAGCTCCTACGAGCAGTACTTC
TRBJ1-2 | TRBD1 | TRBV25-1 | - | CASSEWGTGGYTF | TGTGCCAGCAGTGAATGGGGGACAGGGGGCTACACCTTC
TRBJ1-3 | TRBD1 | TRBV27 | - | CASSPRRDSSSSGNTIYF | TGTGCCAGCAGTCCACGACGGGACAGCTCCTCATCTGGAAACACCATATATTTT
TRBJ1-1 | - | TRBV28 | once | CASSSLINPSTEAFF | TGTGCCAGCAGTTCCCTCATCAACCCCAGCACTGAAGCTTTCTTT
TRBJ1-5 | - | TRBV7-2 | - | CASSLVAVSGNQPQHF | TGTGCCAGCAGCTTAGTGGCAGTAAGTGGCAATCAGCCCCAGCATTTT
TRBJ2-5 | - | TRBV6-6 | - | CASSYTPRQETQYF | TGTGCCAGCAGTTACACGCCCAGACAAGAGACCCAGTACTTC
TRBJ2-5 | - | TRBV5-4 | - | CASSLEAGARQETQYF | TGTGCCAGCAGCTTGGAGGCGGGGGCGAGGCAAGAGACCCAGTACTTC
TRBJ1-2 | - | TRBV10-3 | - | CAISARDDGYTF | TGTGCCATCAGTGCCAGGGATGACGGCTACACCTTC
TRBJ1-1 | - | TRBV18 | - | CASSPTPVLPNTEAFF | TGTGCCAGCTCACCTACTCCCGTCTTACCTAACACTGAAGCTTTCTTT
TRBJ1-5 | - | TRBV12-5 | - | CASAQATSQPQHF | TGTGCTAGTGCCCAAGCTACGAGCCAGCCCCAGCATTTT
TRBJ1-2 | TRBD1 | TRBV2 | - | CASPASGQGNYGYTF | TGTGCCAGCCCCGCCTCGGGACAGGGGAACTATGGCTACACCTTC
TRBJ2-3 | TRBD2 | TRBV24-1 | once | CATSDLPGGTTDTQYF | TGTGCCACCAGTGATTTGCCGGGGGGGACCACAGATACGCAGTATTTT
TRBJ1-1 | - | TRBV20-1 | once | CSARAGGEAFF | TGCAGTGCTAGAGCGGGGGGTGAAGCTTTCTTT
TRBJ1-1 | - | TRBV5-1 | - | CASSLVQGNTEAFF | TGCGCCAGCAGCTTGGTGCAGGGGAACACTGAAGCTTTCTTT
TRBJ1-1 | TRBD1 | TRBV18 | - | CASSPWGQDTEAFF | TGTGCCAGCTCACCCTGGGGACAGGACACTGAAGCTTTCTTT
TRBJ2-2 | - | TRBV5-6 | - | CASSPGGTGELFF | TGTGCCAGCAGCCCTGGCGGCACCGGGGAGCTGTTTTTT
TRBJ1-5 | - | TRBV6-6 | - | CASSGGLNQPQHF | TGTGCCAGCAGTGGAGGTCTCAATCAGCCCCAGCATTTT
TRBJ2-2 | TRBD2 | TRBV10-3 | - | CAIGGTSGPNTGELFF | TGTGCCATCGGCGGGACTAGCGGGCCGAACACCGGGGAGCTGTTTTTT
TRBJ2-5 | - | TRBV24-1 | - | CATSEGGRFPETQYF | TGTGCCACCAGTGAGGGGGGGCGCTTCCCAGAGACCCAGTACTTC
TRBJ2-5 | - | TRBV6-2/TRBV6-3 | - | CASSYPWTAETQYF | TGTGCCAGCAGTTACCCCTGGACAGCGGAGACCCAGTACTTC
TRBJ1-3 | - | TRBV28 | - | CASTPTPGARGNTIYF | TGTGCCAGCACCCCGACCCCAGGGGCGAGGGGAAACACCATATATTTT
TRBJ1-6 | - | TRBV6-1 | - | CASSDTGSRAHSPLHF | TGTGCCAGCAGTGATACAGGGTCGAGAGCACATTCACCCCTCCACTTT
TRBJ1-3 | - | TRBV30 | once | CAWSVTGGNTIYF | TGTGCCTGGAGTGTAACAGGGGGAAACACCATATATTTT
TRBJ2-5 | TRBD1 | TRBV7-2 | - | CASSSGQGETQYF | TGTGCCAGCAGCTCGGGACAGGGGGAGACCCAGTACTTC
TRBJ2-7 | - | TRBV9 | - | CASSVSDSPSYEQYF | TGTGCCAGCAGCGTATCCGACAGTCCCTCCTACGAGCAGTACTTC
TRBJ2-5 | TRBD2 | TRBV4-2 | once | CASRVERGSQETQYF | TGTGCCAGCAGGGTGGAGCGGGGGAGCCAAGAGACCCAGTACTTC
TRBJ1-2 | - | TRBV4-1 | - | CASSQDRGGQEYGYTF | TGCGCCAGCAGCCAAGATCGCGGAGGGCAGGAGTATGGCTACACCTTC
TRBJ1-1 | TRBD1 | TRBV6-5 | - | CASSLNRGRDTEAFF | TGTGCCAGCAGTTTAAACAGGGGGCGCGACACTGAAGCTTTCTTT
TRBJ2-3 | - | TRBV28 | - | CASITTGSTDTQYF | TGTGCCAGCATCACGACAGGCAGCACAGATACGCAGTATTTT
TRBJ1-5 | - | TRBV7-3 | - | CASSLNKNQPQHF | TGTGCCAGCAGCTTAAACAAAAATCAGCCCCAGCATTTT
TRBJ2-3 | - | TRBV2 | - | CASRADYSTDTQYF | TGTGCCAGCAGGGCAGACTATTCCACAGATACGCAGTATTTT